This T cell receptor (beta chain) was sequenced in a study of blood T cell repertoires in COVID-19. About the research overall: Sample material is recorded as cDNA or gDNA derived from T cells, B-cell-depleted T cells, or PBMCs.

Original processing methods: It was from reference gene primer amplification that nucleated cell counts were estimated. Data came from immunoSEQ multiplex PCR; TCRdb stores just in-frame clones and leaves some out. That table is the source of V, J and clone size, and D and trimming were worked out from the DNA. The table has 90,000 to 100,000 clones, less than 85% seen once. Trimming removed 0 bases from V and 4 bases from J, with 12 bases in between. CDR1 is LGHNA, CDR2 YNFKEQ, per germline. The length of the CDR3 is 15 residues. This sequence originates from a man aged 65 to 79 with active or convalescent COVID-19. The sequenced sample consisted of peripheral blood. The V call is TRBV4-2, the J call TRBJ1-2; D is possibly TRBD1 (6 bases). The CDR3 sequence is CASSQDRSTGYGYTF. CDR3 coding DNA: TGTGCCAGCAGCCAAGATCGGTCGACAGGCTATGGCTACACCTTC.